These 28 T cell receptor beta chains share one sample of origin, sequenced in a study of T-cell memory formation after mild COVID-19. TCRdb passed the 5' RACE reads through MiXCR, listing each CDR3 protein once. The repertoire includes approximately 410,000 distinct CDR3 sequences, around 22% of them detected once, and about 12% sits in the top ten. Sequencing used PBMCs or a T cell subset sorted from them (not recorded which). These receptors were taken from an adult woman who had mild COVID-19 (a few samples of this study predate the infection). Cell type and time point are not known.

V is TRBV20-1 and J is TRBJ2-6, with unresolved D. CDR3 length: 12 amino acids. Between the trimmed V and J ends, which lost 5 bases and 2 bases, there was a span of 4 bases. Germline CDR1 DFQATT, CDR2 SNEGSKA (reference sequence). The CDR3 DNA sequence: TGCAGTGCTGCTCCTGGGGCCAACGTCCTGACTTTC. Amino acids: CSAAPGANVLTF.

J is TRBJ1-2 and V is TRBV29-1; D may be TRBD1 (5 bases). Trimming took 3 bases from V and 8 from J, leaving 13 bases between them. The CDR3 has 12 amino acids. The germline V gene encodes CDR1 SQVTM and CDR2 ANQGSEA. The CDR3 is CSVEEGTGGYTF. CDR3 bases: TGCAGCGTTGAGGAGGGGACGGGGGGCTACACCTTC.

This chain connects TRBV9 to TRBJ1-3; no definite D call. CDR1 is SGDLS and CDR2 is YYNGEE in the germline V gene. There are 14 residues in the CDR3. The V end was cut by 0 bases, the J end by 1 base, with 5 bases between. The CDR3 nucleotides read TGTGCCAGCAGCGTAGACGGGTCTGGAAACACCATATATTTT. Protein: CASSVDGSGNTIYF.

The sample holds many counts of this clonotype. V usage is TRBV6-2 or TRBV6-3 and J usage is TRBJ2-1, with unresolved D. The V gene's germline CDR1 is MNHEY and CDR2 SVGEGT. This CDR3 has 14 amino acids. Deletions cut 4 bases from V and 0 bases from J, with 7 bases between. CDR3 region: CASSSDPSYNEQFF. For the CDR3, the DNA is TGTGCCAGCAGTTCGGATCCCTCCTACAATGAGCAGTTCTTC.

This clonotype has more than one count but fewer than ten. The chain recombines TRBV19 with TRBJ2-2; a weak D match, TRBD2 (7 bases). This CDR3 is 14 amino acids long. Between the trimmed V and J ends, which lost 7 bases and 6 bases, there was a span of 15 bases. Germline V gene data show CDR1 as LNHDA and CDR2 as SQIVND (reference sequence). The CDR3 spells CASTLGGGPGELFF. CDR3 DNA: TGTGCCAGTACCCTAGGCGGGGGCCCCGGGGAGCTGTTTTTT.

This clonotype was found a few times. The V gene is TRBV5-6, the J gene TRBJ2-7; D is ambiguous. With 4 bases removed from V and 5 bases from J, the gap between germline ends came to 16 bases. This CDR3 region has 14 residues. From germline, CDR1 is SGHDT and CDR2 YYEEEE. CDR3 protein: CASSLDIKVHEQYF. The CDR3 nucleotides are TGTGCCAGCAGCCTCGACATAAAGGTCCACGAGCAGTACTTC. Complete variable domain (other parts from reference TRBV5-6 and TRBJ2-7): DAGVTQSPTHLIKTRGQQVTLRCSPKSGHDTVSWYQQALGQGPQFIFQYYEEEERQRGNFPDRFSGHQFPNYSSELNVNALLLGDSALYLCASSLDIKVHEQYFGPGTRLTVT.

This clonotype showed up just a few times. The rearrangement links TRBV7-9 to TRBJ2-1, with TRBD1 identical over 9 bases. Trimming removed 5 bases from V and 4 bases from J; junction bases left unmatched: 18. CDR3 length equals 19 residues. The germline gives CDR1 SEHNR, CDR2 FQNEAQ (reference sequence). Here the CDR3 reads CASSGWTDRGPGFYNEQFF. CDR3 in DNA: TGTGCCAGCAGCGGTTGGACGGACAGGGGCCCGGGCTTTTACAATGAGCAGTTCTTC.

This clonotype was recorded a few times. CDR3 in amino acids: CSVLRWDKDLYNEQFF. The CDR3 region has the DNA TGCAGCGTATTGAGGTGGGACAAGGACCTCTACAATGAGCAGTTCTTC. V is TRBV29-1 and J is TRBJ2-1; D is perhaps TRBD1 (6 bases). V was cut by 6 bases and J by 3 bases, with 21 bases left in between. Germline V CDR1 and CDR2: SQVTM, ANQGSEA. There are 16 residues in the CDR3.

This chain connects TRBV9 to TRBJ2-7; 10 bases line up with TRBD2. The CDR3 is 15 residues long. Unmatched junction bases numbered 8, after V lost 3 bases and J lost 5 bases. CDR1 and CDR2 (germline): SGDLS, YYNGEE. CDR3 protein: CASSGPSGLAHEQYF. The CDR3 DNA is TGTGCCAGCAGCGGCCCATCGGGACTAGCGCACGAGCAGTACTTC. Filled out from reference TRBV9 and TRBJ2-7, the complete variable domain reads DSGVTQTPKHLITATGQRVTLRCSPRSGDLSVYWYQQSLDQGLQFLIQYYNGEERAKGNILERFSAQQFPDLHSELNLSSLELGDSALYFCASSGPSGLAHEQYFGPGTRLTVT.

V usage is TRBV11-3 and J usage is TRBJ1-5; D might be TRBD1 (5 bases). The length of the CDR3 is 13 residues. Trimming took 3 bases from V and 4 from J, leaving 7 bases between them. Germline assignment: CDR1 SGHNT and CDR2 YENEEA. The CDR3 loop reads CASSLGENQPQHF. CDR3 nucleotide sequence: TGTGCCAGCAGCTTGGGGGAGAATCAGCCCCAGCATTTT.

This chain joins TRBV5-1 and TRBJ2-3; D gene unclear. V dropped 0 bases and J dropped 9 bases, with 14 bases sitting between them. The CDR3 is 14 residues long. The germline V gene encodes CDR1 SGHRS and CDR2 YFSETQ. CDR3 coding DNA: TGCGCCAGCAGCTTGGATGGCTCGCCGTTAACGCAGTATTTT. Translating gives CASSLDGSPLTQYF.

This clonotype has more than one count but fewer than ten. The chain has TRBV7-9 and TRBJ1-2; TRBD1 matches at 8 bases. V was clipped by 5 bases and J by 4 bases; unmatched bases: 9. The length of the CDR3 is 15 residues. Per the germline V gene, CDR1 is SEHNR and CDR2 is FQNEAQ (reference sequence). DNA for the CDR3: TGTGCCAGCAGCGCCCGACAGGGGAGTCCCTATGGCTACACCTTC. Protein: CASSARQGSPYGYTF.

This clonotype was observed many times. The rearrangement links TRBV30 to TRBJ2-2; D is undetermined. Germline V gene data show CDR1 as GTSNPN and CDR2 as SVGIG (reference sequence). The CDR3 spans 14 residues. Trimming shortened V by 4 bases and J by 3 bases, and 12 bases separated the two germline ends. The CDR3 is CAWNPEMYTGELFF. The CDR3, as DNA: TGTGCCTGGAATCCTGAAATGTACACCGGGGAGCTGTTTTTT.

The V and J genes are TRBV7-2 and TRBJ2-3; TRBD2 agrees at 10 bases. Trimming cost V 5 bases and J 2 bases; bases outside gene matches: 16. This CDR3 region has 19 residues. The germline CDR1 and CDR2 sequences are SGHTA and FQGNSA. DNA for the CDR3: TGTGCCAGCAGCGAATCTACCGTGGTAGCGGGAGGTTTCACAGATACGCAGTATTTT. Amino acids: CASSESTVVAGGFTDTQYF.

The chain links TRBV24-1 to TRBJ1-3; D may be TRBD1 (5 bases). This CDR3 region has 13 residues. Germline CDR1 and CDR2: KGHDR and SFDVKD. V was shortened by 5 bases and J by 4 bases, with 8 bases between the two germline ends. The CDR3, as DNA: TGTGCCACCAGTGTTGGGGCAGGAAACACCATATATTTT. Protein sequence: CATSVGAGNTIYF.

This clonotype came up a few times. The CDR3 nucleotides are TGTGCCAGCAGCCAAAGACAGGGGGAGAACTATGGCTACACCTTC. It yields the protein CASSQRQGENYGYTF. The V call is TRBV4-2, the J call TRBJ1-2; 9 bases map to TRBD1. CDR3 length: 15 residues. Germline CDR1 and CDR2: LGHNA and YNFKEQ. V trimming: 2 bases; J trimming: 2 bases; junction bases outside the gene matches: 3.

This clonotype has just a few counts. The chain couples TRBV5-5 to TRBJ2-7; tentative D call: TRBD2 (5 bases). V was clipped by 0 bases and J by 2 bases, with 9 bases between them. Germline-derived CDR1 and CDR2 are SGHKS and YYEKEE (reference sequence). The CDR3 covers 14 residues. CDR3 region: CASSLDGGTYEQYF. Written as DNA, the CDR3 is TGTGCCAGCAGCTTGGATGGAGGAACCTACGAGCAGTACTTC.

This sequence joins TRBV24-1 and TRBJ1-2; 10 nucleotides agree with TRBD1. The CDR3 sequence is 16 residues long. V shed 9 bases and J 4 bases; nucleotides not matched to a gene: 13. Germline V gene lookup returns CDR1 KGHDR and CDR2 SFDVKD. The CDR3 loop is CATFGTGALHFYGYTF. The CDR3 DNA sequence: TGTGCCACCTTTGGGACAGGGGCGCTCCACTTCTATGGCTACACCTTC.

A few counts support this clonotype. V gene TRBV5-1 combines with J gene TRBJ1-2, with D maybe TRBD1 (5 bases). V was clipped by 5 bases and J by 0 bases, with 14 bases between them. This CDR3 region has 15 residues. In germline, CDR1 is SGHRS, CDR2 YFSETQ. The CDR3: CASSPQGSPNYGYTF. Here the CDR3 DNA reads TGCGCCAGCAGTCCTCAGGGATCACCTAACTATGGCTACACCTTC.

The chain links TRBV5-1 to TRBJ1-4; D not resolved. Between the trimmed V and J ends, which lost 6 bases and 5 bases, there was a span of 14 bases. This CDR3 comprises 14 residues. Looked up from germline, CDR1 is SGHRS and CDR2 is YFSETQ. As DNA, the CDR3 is TGCGCCAGCATCCCGCGGGCCGTAAATGAAAAACTGTTTTTT. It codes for CASIPRAVNEKLFF.

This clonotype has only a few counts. CDR3 DNA sequence: TGTGCCAGCAGTGAATCCAGGACAGGGAACAATTCACCCCTCCACTTT. This sequence encodes CASSESRTGNNSPLHF. The chain recombines TRBV25-1 with TRBJ1-6, with 8 bases identical to TRBD1. Losses at the gene ends were 1 base for V and 7 bases for J; bases not matched to a gene: 6. Germline assignment: CDR1 MGHDK and CDR2 SYGVNS. The CDR3 covers 16 residues.

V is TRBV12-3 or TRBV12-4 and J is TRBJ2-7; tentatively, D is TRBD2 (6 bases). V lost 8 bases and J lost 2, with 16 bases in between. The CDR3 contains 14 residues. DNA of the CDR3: TGTGCCAGCCGGCCGGCGGGGAAAACCTACGAGCAGTACTTC. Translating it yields CASRPAGKTYEQYF.

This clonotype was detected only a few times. CDR3 nucleotide sequence: TGCAGTGCTAGAGACCCGTCCAGGGGGCGATCCTACGAGCAGTACTTC. This sequence encodes CSARDPSRGRSYEQYF. V is TRBV20-1 and J is TRBJ2-7; 8 bases fit TRBD1. Germline V gene sequence: CDR1 DFQATT, CDR2 SNEGSKA (reference sequence). The CDR3 contains 16 residues. The J segment lost 1 base and the V segment lost 0 bases, leaving 8 bases of the junction unmatched.

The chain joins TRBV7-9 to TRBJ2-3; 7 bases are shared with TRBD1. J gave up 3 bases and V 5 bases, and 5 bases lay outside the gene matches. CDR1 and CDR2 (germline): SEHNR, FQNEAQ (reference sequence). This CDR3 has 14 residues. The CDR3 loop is CASSVTGLTDTQYF. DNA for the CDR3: TGTGCCAGCAGCGTGACAGGGTTGACAGATACGCAGTATTTT.

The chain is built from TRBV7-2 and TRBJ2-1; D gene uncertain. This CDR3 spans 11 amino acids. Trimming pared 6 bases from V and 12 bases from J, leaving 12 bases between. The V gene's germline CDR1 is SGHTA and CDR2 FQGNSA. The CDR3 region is CASSVSPSQFF. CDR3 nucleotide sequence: TGTGCCAGCAGTGTCAGTCCATCGCAGTTCTTC.

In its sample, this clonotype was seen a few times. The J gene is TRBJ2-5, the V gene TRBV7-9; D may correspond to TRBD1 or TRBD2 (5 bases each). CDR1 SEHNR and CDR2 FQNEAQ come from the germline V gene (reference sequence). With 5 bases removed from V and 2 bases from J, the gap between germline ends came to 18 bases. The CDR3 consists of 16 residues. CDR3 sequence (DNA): TGTGCCAGCAGCGCCTGGGACCCCGGGGCTCAAGAGACCCAGTACTTC. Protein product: CASSAWDPGAQETQYF. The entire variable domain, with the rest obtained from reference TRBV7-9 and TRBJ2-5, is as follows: DTGVSQNPRHKITKRGQNVTFRCDPISEHNRLYWYRQTLGQGPEFLTYFQNEAQLEKSRLLSDRFSAERPKGSFSTLEIQRTEQGDSAMYLCASSAWDPGAQETQYFGPGTRLLVL.

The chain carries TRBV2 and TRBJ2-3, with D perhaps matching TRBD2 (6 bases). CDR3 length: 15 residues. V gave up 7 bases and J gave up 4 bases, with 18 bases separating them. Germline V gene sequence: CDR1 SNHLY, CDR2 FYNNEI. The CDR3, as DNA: TGTGCCAGCAAGACCCGGGCGTGGGAGGCAGATACGCAGTATTTT. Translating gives CASKTRAWEADTQYF.

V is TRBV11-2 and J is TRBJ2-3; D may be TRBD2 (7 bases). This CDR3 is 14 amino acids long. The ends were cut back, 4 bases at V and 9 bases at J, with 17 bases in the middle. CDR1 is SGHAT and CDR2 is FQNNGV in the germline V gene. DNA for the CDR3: TGTGCCAGCAGCTCTGGACTAGACAGGAGAACGCAGTATTTT. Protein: CASSSGLDRRTQYF.